This entry describes one T cell receptor beta chain. Its antigen is undetermined. The germline V and J ends were trimmed by 5 bases and 5 bases, with 12 bases remaining between them. This CDR3 is built from 13 residues. Germline V gene data show CDR1 as SGHVS and CDR2 as FQNEAQ. This record belongs to a study of OX40 agonist ivuxolimab in advanced cancers. Looking at the study overall: Prior therapy, whether anti-PD-1, anti-PD-L1 or anti-CTLA-4, was allowed, and under 50% had some. General study findings and limits: Dosing at 0.1 to 3.0 mg/kg was accompanied by clonal expansion of CD4+ and CD8+ blood T cells by week 6.

Measured with immunoSEQ multiplex PCR; TCRdb has only the in-frame clones, and not every one. Found here are 60,000 to 100,000 clones, approximately 84% of them singletons; the top ten hold roughly 0.5%. The chain combines TRBV7-8 with TRBJ2-5, with D maybe TRBD1 (5 bases). Sequenced here: CD4+ or CD8+ T cells sorted from blood, sampled in a trial of the OX40 agonist ivuxolimab. The receptor was isolated from an adult with an advanced solid tumor such as melanoma, head and neck, liver or kidney cancer. The CDR3 DNA is TGTGCCAGCAGCCCTACAGGTTCCGAGACCCAGTACTTC. Amino acid sequence: CASSPTGSETQYF.